A selection of T cell receptor beta chains follows, all from one sample in a study of CD8+CD57+ T cells in acquired aplastic anemia. TCRdb re-analysed the reads in MiXCR, keeping a single row per CDR3 protein. The sample includes 74,000 or so distinct CDR3 sequences, roughly half of them seen just once. The sequencing sample was made of sorted CD4+, CD8+, or CD8+CD57+ T cells (not recorded which) from PBMCs. Receptors were obtained from a human donor in good health, serving as a control. Each CDR3 is given with its conserved first and last residue. D genes are given only for firm matches. Some rows mark clone size as missing; the rest say once, few, many or name a class of expanded clone.

clone size	J gene	V gene	D gene	CDR3 DNA	CDR3 protein
NA	TRBJ2-7	TRBV10-3	NA	TGTGCCATCAGTACGAGGACAGACGCCAACGAGCAGTACTTC	CAISTRTDANEQYF
few	TRBJ2-1	TRBV19	TRBD2	TGTGCCTGGACCCGGACTAGCGGGCGATACAATGAGCAGTTCTTC	CAWTRTSGRYNEQFF
NA	TRBJ2-1	TRBV11-1	NA	TGTGGCAGCAGCTTAACTGGGGGCCACAATGAGCAGTTCTTC	CGSSLTGGHNEQFF
many	TRBJ1-1	TRBV7-2	NA	TGTGCCAGCAGTTTAGGTGAGGAAACTGAAGCTTTCTTT	CASSLGEETEAFF
NA	TRBJ1-6	TRBV6-5	NA	TGTGCCAGCAGTTACGATGGCTCCTATAATTCACCCCTCCACTTT	CASSYDGSYNSPLHF
once	TRBJ1-1	TRBV25-1	TRBD1	TGTGCCAGCAGTGAATATGTGGGAACAGGGGAGAATGAAGCTTTCTTT	CASSEYVGTGENEAFF
NA	TRBJ2-7	TRBV4-1	NA	TGCGCCAGCAACCAAGAGGACAGAGGGCACGACGAGCAGTACTTC	CASNQEDRGHDEQYF
NA	TRBJ2-7	TRBV10-3	NA	TGTGCCAGCAGTTACGGCCAGGATTACGAGCAGTACTTC	CASSYGQDYEQYF
many	TRBJ1-1	TRBV27	NA	TGTGCCAGCTGCCCGGGACGGTCGAACACTGAAGCTTTCTTT	CASCPGRSNTEAFF
medium-sized	TRBJ1-2	TRBV20-1	TRBD1	TGCAGTGCGCCGACGGGACAGGGTTACTATGGCTACACCTTC	CSAPTGQGYYGYTF
few	TRBJ1-1	TRBV19	NA	TGTGCCAGTAGTGAAGCAGGCAGAGGGGACACTGAAGCTTTCTTT	CASSEAGRGDTEAFF
NA	TRBJ1-4	TRBV25-1	TRBD1	TGTGCCAGCAGTGGGGACCCGGGACAGCCACCTCACAATGAAAAACTGTTTTTT	CASSGDPGQPPHNEKLFF
NA	TRBJ2-1	TRBV29-1	NA	TGCAGCGTTGGGGGATTCGATGAGCAGTTCTTC	CSVGGFDEQFF
NA	TRBJ2-2	TRBV20-1	TRBD2	TGCAGTGCTAGAGCTAGCGGGAGTGAGCCCGGGGAGCTGTTTTTT	CSARASGSEPGELFF
NA	TRBJ1-5	TRBV15	NA	TGTGCCACCAGCAGAGAGGGGCAGGGAGGCGGGAAGCCCCAGCATTTT	CATSREGQGGGKPQHF
NA	TRBJ2-7	TRBV11-1	NA	TGTGCCAGCAGCTTAGGGTATGGGACCAGCGGTTCCTACGGGCAGTACTTC	CASSLGYGTSGSYGQYF
NA	TRBJ2-7	TRBV15	TRBD2	TGTGCCACCAGCAGAGAGAGCGGGGGCTCCTACGAGCAGTACTTC	CATSRESGGSYEQYF
NA	TRBJ2-1	TRBV15	NA	TGTGCCACCAGCAGAGAGAGCATGACTGAGCAGTTCTTC	CATSRESMTEQFF
many	TRBJ2-2	TRBV7-9	TRBD1	TGTGCCAGCAGCCCCAGACAGGGGGCCGGGGAGCTGTTTTTT	CASSPRQGAGELFF
NA	TRBJ2-1	TRBV24-1	TRBD1	TGTGCCACCAGTGACAGGGGACAGTCCTACAATGAGCAGTTCTTC	CATSDRGQSYNEQFF
medium-sized	TRBJ2-1	TRBV4-2	NA	TGTGCCAGCAGCCAAGCAGGGACGAGTACCTACAATGAGCAGTTCTTC	CASSQAGTSTYNEQFF
many	TRBJ2-1	TRBV20-1	TRBD2	TGCAGTGCTAGAGGACTAGCGGGGGGGGAATACAATGAGCAGTTCTTC	CSARGLAGGEYNEQFF
NA	TRBJ1-1	TRBV10-3	NA	TGTGCCATCAGTGAGTCGACAGCGGGGGCTGAAGCTTTCTTT	CAISESTAGAEAFF
NA	TRBJ2-7	TRBV25-1	TRBD1	TGTGCCAGCAGCTTGGGACAGGGTGTCGGCGAGCAGTACTTC	CASSLGQGVGEQYF
many	TRBJ2-7	TRBV19	NA	TGTGCCAGTAGTATGGGGCGGGGCGGGGACGAGCAGTACTTC	CASSMGRGGDEQYF
many	TRBJ2-7	TRBV5-1	NA	TGCGCCAGCAGCTTGGCGTCAGGGAATCCCTACGAGCAGTACTTC	CASSLASGNPYEQYF
medium-sized	TRBJ2-7	TRBV10-3	NA	TGTGCCATCAGTGACGGGGATAACGAGCAGTACTTC	CAISDGDNEQYF
NA	TRBJ1-2	TRBV7-9	NA	TGTGCCAGCAGCTTCAACAGGGAGTATGGCTACACCTTC	CASSFNREYGYTF
medium-sized	TRBJ2-7	TRBV2	NA	TGTGCCAGCAGGGGTGACACTACCTACGAGCAGTACTTC	CASRGDTTYEQYF
NA	TRBJ2-5	TRBV5-5	TRBD2	TGTGCCAGCAGCCTTCACGGACTAGCGGGAGTGATCGAGGCCCAGTACTTC	CASSLHGLAGVIEAQYF
once	TRBJ2-3	TRBV24-1	TRBD1	TGTGCCACCAGTGCTTTAGAGACAGGGTCTCGAGATACGCAGTATTTT	CATSALETGSRDTQYF
NA	TRBJ1-4	TRBV9	TRBD1	TGTGCCAGCAGCGTAACGACAGGGGCTAAGATTGAAAAACTGTTTTTT	CASSVTTGAKIEKLFF
NA	TRBJ2-3	TRBV2	NA	TGTGCCAGCAGTTCGACTAGAATCACAGATACGCAGTATTTT	CASSSTRITDTQYF
NA	TRBJ1-1	TRBV9	NA	TGTGCCAGCAGGGCCGAGGGTCGGACTGAAGCTTTCTTT	CASRAEGRTEAFF
medium-sized	TRBJ2-7	TRBV7-9	NA	TGTGCCAGCAGCTTAGCCCTGTCCTACGAGCAGTACTTC	CASSLALSYEQYF
NA	TRBJ2-3	TRBV10-3	NA	TGTGCCATCAGTCGCACAGTGGATACGCAGTATTTT	CAISRTVDTQYF
NA	TRBJ1-2	TRBV2	NA	TGTGCCAGCAGTCAACAGGTTAGCGGCTACACCTTC	CASSQQVSGYTF
NA	TRBJ1-5	TRBV19	NA	TGTGCCAGTAGTATAGTTTGGGGGCGAGGGCAGCCCCAGCATTTT	CASSIVWGRGQPQHF
NA	TRBJ2-6	TRBV15	NA	TGTGCCACCAGCAGAGACTACTCTGGGGCCAACGTCCTGACTTTC	CATSRDYSGANVLTF
NA	TRBJ1-2	TRBV7-3	TRBD1	TGTGCCAGCAGCCGGGTTCCGGGACAGGACCACTACACCTTC	CASSRVPGQDHYTF
once	TRBJ2-7	TRBV7-2	NA	TGCGCCAGCAGCTTAGAGGCGGGATACGAGCAGTACTTC	CASSLEAGYEQYF
medium-sized	TRBJ2-1	TRBV2	NA	TGTGCCAGCAGTGAAACGGCGTTTTCCTACAATGAGCAGTTCTTC	CASSETAFSYNEQFF
NA	TRBJ1-2	TRBV6-2/TRBV6-3	NA	TGTGCCAGCAGTTACTCGAGGCAGCCTAACTATGGCTACACCTTC	CASSYSRQPNYGYTF
NA	TRBJ2-7	TRBV10-3	NA	TGTGCCATCAGTGTAGGCAACATCTACGAGCAGTACTTC	CAISVGNIYEQYF
many	TRBJ1-1	TRBV20-1	TRBD1	TGCAGTGCTAGATCCCGACAGGGTAAAGCTTTCTTT	CSARSRQGKAFF
NA	TRBJ1-5	TRBV15	NA	TGTGCCACCAGCAGAGCGGCAGGACTCCTACGACAGCCCCAGCATTTT	CATSRAAGLLRQPQHF